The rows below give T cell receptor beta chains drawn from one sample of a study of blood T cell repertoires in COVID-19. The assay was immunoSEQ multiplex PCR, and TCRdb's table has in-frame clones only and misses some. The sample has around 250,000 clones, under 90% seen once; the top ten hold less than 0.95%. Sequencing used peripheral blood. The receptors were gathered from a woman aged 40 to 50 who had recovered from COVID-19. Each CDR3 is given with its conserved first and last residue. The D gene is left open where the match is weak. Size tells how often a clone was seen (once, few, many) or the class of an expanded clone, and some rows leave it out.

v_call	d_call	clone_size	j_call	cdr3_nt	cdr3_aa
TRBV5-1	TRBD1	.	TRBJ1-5	TGCGCCGCGACCAAACAGGGGGAGTATAGCAATCAGCCCCAGCATTTT	CAATKQGEYSNQPQHF
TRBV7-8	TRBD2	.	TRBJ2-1	TGTGCCAGCAGCGCGGGACTAGGTACTGAGCAGTTCTTC	CASSAGLGTEQFF
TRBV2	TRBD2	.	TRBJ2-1	TGTGCCAGCATACCGACTAGCGGGAGTTCCTACAATGAGCAGTTCTTC	CASIPTSGSSYNEQFF
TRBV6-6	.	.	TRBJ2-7	TGTGCCAGCGGGCCGGGGAAGGAGCAGTACTTC	CASGPGKEQYF
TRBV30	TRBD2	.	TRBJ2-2	TGTGCCTGGAGTGTAGGCTGGGAGGGAGGGCGTATCGGGGAGCTGTTTTTT	CAWSVGWEGGRIGELFF
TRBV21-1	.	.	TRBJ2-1	TGTGCCAGCAGCAAAGCGCCTCTAGCGGGAGAGCTTCCCTACAATGAGCAGTTCTTC	CASSKAPLAGELPYNEQFF
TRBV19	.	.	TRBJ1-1	TGTGCCAGTAGTATGGGGGGACGGGCTTTCTTT	CASSMGGRAFF
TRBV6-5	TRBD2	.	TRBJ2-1	TGTGCCAGCAGTTCACTAGCGACCTACAATGAGCAGTTCTTC	CASSSLATYNEQFF
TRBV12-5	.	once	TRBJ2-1	TGTGCTAGTGGTTTGGTACAAGGGGATGAGCAGTTCTTC	CASGLVQGDEQFF
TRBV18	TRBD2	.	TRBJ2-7	TGTGCCAGCTCACCAGGGAGCGGGAGTTCCCACGAGCAGTACTTC	CASSPGSGSSHEQYF
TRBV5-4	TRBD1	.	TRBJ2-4	TGTGCCAGCAGCGGACAGGGATCCAAAAACATTCAGTACTTC	CASSGQGSKNIQYF
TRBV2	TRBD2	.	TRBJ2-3	TGTGCCAGCAGTGCGGAGCGGGAGATGCCCACAGATACGCAGTATTTT	CASSAEREMPTDTQYF
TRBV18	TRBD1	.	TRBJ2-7	TGTGCCAGCTCACCAGGATCACAGGGGAAACACGAGCAGTACTTC	CASSPGSQGKHEQYF
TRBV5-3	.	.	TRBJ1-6	TGTGCCAGAAGAGAGGAGGTCCTGGAACCCCTCCACTTT	CARREEVLEPLHF
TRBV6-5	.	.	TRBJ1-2	TGTGCCAGCAGTACAGGACAGTTTAACTATGGCTACACCTTC	CASSTGQFNYGYTF
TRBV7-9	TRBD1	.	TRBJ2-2	TGTGCCAGCAGCCCCAAGGACAGGGAAGGCACCGGGGAGCTGTTTTTT	CASSPKDREGTGELFF
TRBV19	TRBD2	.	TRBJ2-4	TGTGCCAGTAGTCGGGGGGAGGGCATTCAGTACTTC	CASSRGEGIQYF
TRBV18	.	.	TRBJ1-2	TGTGCCAGCTCACAAGACAGGAAAAACTATGGCTACACCTTC	CASSQDRKNYGYTF
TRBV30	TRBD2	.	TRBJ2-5	TGTGCCTGGGATCGGGACTACCAGGTGGAGACCCAGTACTTC	CAWDRDYQVETQYF
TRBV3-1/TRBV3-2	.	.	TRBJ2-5	TGTGCCAGCAGCCAAGTTCCGGGAGCTCAAGAGACCCAGTACTTC	CASSQVPGAQETQYF
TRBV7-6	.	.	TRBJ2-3	TGTGCCAGCAGCTCCGGGACTACAGATACGCAGTATTTT	CASSSGTTDTQYF
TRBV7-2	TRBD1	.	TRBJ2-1	TGTGCCAGCAGCTTTAAGACAGGGGCCATCGTTTACAATGAGCAGTTCTTC	CASSFKTGAIVYNEQFF
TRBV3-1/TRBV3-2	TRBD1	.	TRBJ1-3	TGTGCCAGCAGCCAAGATTTTGGACAGGGGGCGGGTGGAAACACCATATATTTT	CASSQDFGQGAGGNTIYF
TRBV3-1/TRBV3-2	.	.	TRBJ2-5	TGTGCCAGCAGCCAAGATCTCAGCCAAGAGACCCAGTACTTC	CASSQDLSQETQYF
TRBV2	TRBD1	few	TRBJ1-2	TGTGCCAGCAGTCCCACGCGACAGGGGGAGGTTGGCTACACCTTC	CASSPTRQGEVGYTF
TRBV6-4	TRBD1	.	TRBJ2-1	TGTGCCAGCAGCCTTGACAGGGGGACCAACAATGAGCAGTTCTTC	CASSLDRGTNNEQFF
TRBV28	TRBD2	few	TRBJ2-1	TGTGCCAGCAGTCCAACCGTGGCTAGCGGGAGTGGTGAGCAGTTCTTC	CASSPTVASGSGEQFF
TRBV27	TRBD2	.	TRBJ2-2	TGTGCCAGCAGCCGCTTTGGACTAGCGGGAGGGCACACCGGGGAGCTGTTTTTT	CASSRFGLAGGHTGELFF
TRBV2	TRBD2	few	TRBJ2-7	TGTGCCAGCAGCCACGGTATAGCGGGAGCCTACGAGCAGTACTTC	CASSHGIAGAYEQYF
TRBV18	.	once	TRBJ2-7	TGTGCCAGCTCACCATATGGCCCGAACTACGAGCAGTACTTC	CASSPYGPNYEQYF
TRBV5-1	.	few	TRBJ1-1	TGCGCCAGCAGCCGACAGGTTATGAACACTGAAGCTTTCTTT	CASSRQVMNTEAFF
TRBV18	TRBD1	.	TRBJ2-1	TGTGCCAGCTCACCCGGACAGGGGGGTTCCTACAATGAGCAGTTCTTC	CASSPGQGGSYNEQFF
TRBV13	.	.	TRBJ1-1	TGTGCCAGCAGCTCGCACAGTTACAAGGGAGACACTGAAGCTTTCTTT	CASSSHSYKGDTEAFF
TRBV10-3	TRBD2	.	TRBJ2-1	TGTGCCATCAGTGAGTCGATTCGGCTCTCTAGCGGGAGGGACAATGAGCAGTTCTTC	CAISESIRLSSGRDNEQFF
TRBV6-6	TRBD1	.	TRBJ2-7	TGTGCCAGCTGGGACAGCTCCTACGAGCAGTACTTC	CASWDSSYEQYF
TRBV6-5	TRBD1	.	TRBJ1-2	TGTGCCAGCAGTTACTCGAGCCAGGGGGCGGGTGGCTACACCTTC	CASSYSSQGAGGYTF
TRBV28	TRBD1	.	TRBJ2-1	TGTGCCAGCACAATTGGGGGACAGGGGCACAATGAGCAGTTCTTC	CASTIGGQGHNEQFF
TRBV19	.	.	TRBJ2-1	TGTGCCAGTAGTACGAGCGGTACTCCTTCCTACAATGAGCAGTTCTTC	CASSTSGTPSYNEQFF
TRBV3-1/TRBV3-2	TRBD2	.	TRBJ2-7	TGTGCCAGCAGCCAAGCGACTAGCGGGACCTACGAGCAGTACTTC	CASSQATSGTYEQYF
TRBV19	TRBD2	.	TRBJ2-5	TGTGCCAGTAGTATCGGGGGGACTATAGAGACCCAGTACTTC	CASSIGGTIETQYF
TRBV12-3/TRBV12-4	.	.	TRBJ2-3	TGTGCCAGCCGACAGGTGAGCACAGATACGCAGTATTTT	CASRQVSTDTQYF
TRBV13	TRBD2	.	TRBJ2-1	TGTGCCAGCAGCCCGAGCTCGACTAGCCGGAGGTATGAGCAGTTCTTC	CASSPSSTSRRYEQFF